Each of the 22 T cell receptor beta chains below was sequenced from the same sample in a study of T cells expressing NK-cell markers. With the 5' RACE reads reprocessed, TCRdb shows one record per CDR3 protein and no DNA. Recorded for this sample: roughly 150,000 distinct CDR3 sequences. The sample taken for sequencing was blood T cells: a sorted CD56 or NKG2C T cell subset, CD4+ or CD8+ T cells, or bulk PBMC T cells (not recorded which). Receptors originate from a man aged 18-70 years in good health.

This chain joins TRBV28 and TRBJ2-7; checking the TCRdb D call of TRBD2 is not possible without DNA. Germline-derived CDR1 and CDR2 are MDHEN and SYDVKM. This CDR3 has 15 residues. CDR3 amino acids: CASSSRLAGTYEQYF.

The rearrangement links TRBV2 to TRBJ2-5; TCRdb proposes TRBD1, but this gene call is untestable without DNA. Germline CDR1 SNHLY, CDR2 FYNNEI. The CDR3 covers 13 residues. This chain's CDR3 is CASPGGTRGDQYF.

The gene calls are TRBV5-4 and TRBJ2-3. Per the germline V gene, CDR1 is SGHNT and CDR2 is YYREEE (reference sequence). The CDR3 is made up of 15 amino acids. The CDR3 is CASSFWPDSTDTQYF.

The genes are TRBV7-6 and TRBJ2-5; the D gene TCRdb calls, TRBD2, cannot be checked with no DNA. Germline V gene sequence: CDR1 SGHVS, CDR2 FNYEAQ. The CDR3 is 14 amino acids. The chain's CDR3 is CASSPLTSEETQYF.

The CDR3 spells CASSLLRAPDTQYF. The chain combines TRBV7-6 with TRBJ2-3; as DNA is missing, the TRBD2 call by TCRdb cannot be tested. Germline lookup yields CDR1 SGHVS and CDR2 FNYEAQ. This CDR3 has 14 amino acids.

The CDR3 sequence is CASRESGGGSEQYF. The rearrangement uses TRBV6-1 and TRBJ2-7; TCRdb proposes TRBD1, but this gene call is untestable without DNA. Germline CDR1 is MNHNS and CDR2 is SASEGT. This CDR3 contains 14 residues.

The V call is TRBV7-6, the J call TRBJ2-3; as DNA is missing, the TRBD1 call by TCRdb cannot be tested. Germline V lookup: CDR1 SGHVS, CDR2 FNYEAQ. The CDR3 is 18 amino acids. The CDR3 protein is CASSGRGPPSISTDTQYF.

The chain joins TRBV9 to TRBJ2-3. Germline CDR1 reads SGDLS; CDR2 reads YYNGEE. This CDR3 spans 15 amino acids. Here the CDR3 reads CASSVSAVSTDTQYF.

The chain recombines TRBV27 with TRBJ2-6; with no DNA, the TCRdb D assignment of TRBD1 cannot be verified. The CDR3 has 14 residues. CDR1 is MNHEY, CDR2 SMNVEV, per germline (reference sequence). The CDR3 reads CASSWGPGANVLTF.

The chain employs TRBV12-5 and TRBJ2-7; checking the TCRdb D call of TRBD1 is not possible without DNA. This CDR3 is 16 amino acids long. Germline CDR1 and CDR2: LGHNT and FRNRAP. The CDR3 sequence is CASGLPWGLYSYEQYF.

The CDR3 is CASSNFGRTDTQYF. The rearrangement links TRBV28 to TRBJ2-3. The germline CDR1 and CDR2 sequences are MDHEN and SYDVKM. The CDR3 runs 14 residues.

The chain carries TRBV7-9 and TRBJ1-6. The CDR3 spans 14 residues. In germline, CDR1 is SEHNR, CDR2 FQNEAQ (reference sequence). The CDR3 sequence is CASSLEFVNSPLHF.

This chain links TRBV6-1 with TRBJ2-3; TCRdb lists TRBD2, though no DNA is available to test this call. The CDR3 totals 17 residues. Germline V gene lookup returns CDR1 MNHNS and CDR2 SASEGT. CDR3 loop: CASSGMVAGASTDTQYF.

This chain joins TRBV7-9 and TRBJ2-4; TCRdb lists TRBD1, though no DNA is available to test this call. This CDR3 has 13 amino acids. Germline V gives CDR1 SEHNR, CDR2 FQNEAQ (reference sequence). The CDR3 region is CASSVDRTGDKHF. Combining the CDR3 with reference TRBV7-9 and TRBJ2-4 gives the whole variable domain DTGVSQNPRHKITKRGQNVTFRCDPISEHNRLYWYRQTLGQGPEFLTYFQNEAQLEKSRLLSDRFSAERPKGSFSTLEIQRTEQGDSAMYLCASSVDRTGDKHFGAGTRLSVL.

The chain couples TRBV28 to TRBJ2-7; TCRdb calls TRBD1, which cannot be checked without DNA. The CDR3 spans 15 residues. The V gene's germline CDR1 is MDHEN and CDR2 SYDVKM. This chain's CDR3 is CASSQDRGWIYEQYF.

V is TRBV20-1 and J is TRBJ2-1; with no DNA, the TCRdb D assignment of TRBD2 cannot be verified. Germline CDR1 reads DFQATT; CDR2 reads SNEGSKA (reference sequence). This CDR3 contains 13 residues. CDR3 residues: CSVRLGAYNEQFF.

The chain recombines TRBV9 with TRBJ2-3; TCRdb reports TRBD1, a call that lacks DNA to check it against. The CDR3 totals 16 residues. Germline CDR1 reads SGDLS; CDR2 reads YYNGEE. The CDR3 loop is CASSEGRVYGTDTQYF.

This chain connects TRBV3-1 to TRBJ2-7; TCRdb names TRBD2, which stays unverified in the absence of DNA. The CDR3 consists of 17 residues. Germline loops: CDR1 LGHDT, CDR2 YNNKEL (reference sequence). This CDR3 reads CASSQAGMTSGTYEQYF.

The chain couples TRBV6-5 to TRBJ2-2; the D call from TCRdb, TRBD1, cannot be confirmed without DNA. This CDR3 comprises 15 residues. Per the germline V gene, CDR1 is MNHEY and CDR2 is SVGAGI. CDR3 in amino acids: CASIFPGPNTGELFF.

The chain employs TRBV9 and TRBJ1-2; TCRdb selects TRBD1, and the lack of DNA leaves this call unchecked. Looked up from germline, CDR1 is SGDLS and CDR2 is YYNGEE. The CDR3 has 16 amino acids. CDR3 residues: CASSVSLDRKDYGYTF.

CDR3 residues: CAWNRLNTEAFF. The chain joins TRBV30 to TRBJ1-1; TCRdb calls TRBD1, which cannot be checked without DNA. This CDR3 region has 12 residues. In germline, CDR1 is GTSNPN, CDR2 SVGIG (reference sequence).

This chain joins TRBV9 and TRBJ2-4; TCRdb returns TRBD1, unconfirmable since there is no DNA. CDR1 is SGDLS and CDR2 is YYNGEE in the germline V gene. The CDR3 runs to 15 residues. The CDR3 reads CASSVSDRAKNIQYF.